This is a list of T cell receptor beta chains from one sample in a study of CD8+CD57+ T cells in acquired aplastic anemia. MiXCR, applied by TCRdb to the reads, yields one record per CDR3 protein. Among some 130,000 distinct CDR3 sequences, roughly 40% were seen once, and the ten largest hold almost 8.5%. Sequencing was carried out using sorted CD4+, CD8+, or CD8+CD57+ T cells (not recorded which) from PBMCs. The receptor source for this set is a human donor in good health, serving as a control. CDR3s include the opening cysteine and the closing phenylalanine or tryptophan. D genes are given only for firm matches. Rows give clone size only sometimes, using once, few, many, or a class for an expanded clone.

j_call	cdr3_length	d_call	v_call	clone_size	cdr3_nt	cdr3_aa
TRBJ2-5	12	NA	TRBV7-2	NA	TGTGCCAGCAGCTTAGGTAGTGAGACCCAGTACTTC	CASSLGSETQYF
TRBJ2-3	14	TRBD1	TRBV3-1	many	TGTGCCAGCAGCCCCAGGACAGGTTCCGATACGCAGTATTTT	CASSPRTGSDTQYF
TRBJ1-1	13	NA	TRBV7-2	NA	TGTGCCAGCAGCTTAGCAGCGATCACTGAAGCTTTCTTT	CASSLAAITEAFF
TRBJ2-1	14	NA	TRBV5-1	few	TGCGCCAGCAGCTTCCGGGACATGTTCAATGGGCAGTTCTTC	CASSFRDMFNGQFF
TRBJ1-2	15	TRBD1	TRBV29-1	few	TGCAGCGTTACTCTAGGACAGGGACGAACCCTTGGCTACACCTTC	CSVTLGQGRTLGYTF
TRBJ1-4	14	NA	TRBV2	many	TGTGCCAGCCTACGGAACAGGGCGCTTGAAAAACTGTTTTTT	CASLRNRALEKLFF
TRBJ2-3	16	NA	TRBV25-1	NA	TGTGCCAGCAGTGAGAGCGGACGTCTCGCTGAAGATACGCAGTATTTT	CASSESGRLAEDTQYF
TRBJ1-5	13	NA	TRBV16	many	TGTGCCAGCAGCCAATTCGAGGAGCAGCCCCAGCATTTT	CASSQFEEQPQHF
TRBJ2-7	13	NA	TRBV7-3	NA	TGTGCCAGCAGCGTGGACATTTCCTACGAGCAGTACTTC	CASSVDISYEQYF
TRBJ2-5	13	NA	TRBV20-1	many	TGCAGTGCTAGAGATGGGGGCCAAGAGACCCAGTACTTC	CSARDGGQETQYF
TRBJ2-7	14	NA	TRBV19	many	TGTGCCAGTAGTATAGATCACAGGTCTTACGAGCAGTACTTC	CASSIDHRSYEQYF
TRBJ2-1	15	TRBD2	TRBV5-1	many	TGCGCCAGCAGCTTTAACGGGGGGGCCTACAATGAGCAGTTCTTC	CASSFNGGAYNEQFF
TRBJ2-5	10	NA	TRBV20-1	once	TGCAGTGCTCAACGAGAGACCCAGTACTTC	CSAQRETQYF
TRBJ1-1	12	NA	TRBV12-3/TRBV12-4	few	TGTGCCAGCAGTTTAATGGGGACTGAAGCTTTCTTT	CASSLMGTEAFF
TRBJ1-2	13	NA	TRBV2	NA	TGTGCCAGCAGGAAAGGGGCGGACTATGGCTACACCTTC	CASRKGADYGYTF
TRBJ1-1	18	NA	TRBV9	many	TGTGCCAGCAGCCCACTGCGACATAACCTAGAGGTGAACACTGAAGCTTTCTTT	CASSPLRHNLEVNTEAFF
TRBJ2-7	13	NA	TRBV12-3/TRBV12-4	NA	TGTGCCAGCAGTTTGGGGGACGGCTACGAGCAGTACTTC	CASSLGDGYEQYF
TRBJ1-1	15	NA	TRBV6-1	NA	TGTGCCAGCAGCCCCTCATCTGGGGGCGGCACTGAAGCTTTCTTT	CASSPSSGGGTEAFF
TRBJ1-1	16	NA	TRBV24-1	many	TGTGCCACCAGTTCATCCTCTTCAGAGTCGGGCACTGAAGCTTTCTTT	CATSSSSSESGTEAFF
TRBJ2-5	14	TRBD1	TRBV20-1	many	TGCAGTGCCCGGGACAGTCGTTGGATTGAGACCCAGTACTTC	CSARDSRWIETQYF
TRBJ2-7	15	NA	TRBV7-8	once	TGTGCCAGCAGCAGAGACGAGACGGGGACCGGCGAGCAGTACTTC	CASSRDETGTGEQYF
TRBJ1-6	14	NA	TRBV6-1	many	TGTGCCAGCTGGAGAAGCTCCTATAATTCACCCCTCCACTTT	CASWRSSYNSPLHF
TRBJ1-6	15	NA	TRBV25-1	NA	TGTGCCAGCAGTGCACCGACAGGTAGCAATTCACCCCTCCACTTT	CASSAPTGSNSPLHF
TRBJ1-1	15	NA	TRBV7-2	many	TGTGCCAGCAGCCGTACGCAGGGTGTTGGGGGCAAGGCTTTCTTT	CASSRTQGVGGKAFF